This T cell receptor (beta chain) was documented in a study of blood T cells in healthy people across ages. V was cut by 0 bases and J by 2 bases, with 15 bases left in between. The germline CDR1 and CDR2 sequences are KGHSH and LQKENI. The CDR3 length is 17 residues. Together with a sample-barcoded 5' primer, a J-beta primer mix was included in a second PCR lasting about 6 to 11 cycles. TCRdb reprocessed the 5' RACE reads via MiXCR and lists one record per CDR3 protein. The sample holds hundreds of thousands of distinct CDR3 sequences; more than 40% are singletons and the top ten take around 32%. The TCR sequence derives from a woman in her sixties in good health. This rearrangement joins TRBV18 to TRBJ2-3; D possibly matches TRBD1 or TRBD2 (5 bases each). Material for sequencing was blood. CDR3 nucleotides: TGTGCCAGCTCACCACCGGGACGGAAGGTTTACACAGATACGCAGTATTTT. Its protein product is CASSPPGRKVYTDTQYF.